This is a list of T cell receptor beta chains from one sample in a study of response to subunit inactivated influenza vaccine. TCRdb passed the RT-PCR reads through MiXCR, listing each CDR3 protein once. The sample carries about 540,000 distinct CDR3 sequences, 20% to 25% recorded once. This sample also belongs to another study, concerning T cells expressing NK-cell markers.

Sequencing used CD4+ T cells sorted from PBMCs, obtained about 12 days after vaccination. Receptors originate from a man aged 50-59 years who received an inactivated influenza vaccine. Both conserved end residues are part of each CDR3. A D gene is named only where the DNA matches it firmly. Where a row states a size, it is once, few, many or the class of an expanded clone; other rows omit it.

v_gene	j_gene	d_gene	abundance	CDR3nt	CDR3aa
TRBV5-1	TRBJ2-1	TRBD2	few	TGCGCCAGCACCTCGGGGGGGGATTTACGGAATGAGCAGTTCTTC	CASTSGGDLRNEQFF
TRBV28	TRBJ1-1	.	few	TGTGCCAGCAGTCTCCAATCCGGATTGCGGGGCACTGAAGCTTTCTTT	CASSLQSGLRGTEAFF
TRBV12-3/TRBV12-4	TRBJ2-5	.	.	TGTGCCAGCAGTTTCGGGCAGTTCCAAGAGACCCAGTACTTC	CASSFGQFQETQYF
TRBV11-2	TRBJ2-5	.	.	TGTGCCAGCAGCTTAACCCTAGTCGGGAGACGGGAGACCCAGTACTTC	CASSLTLVGRRETQYF
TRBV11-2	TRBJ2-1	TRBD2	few	TGTGCCAGCAGCTTAGTTCTAGCGGGACTGTCCTACAATGAGCAGTTCTTC	CASSLVLAGLSYNEQFF
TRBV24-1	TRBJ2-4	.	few	TGTGCCACCAGTGATCCCGTGTTGTTGAACATTCAGTACTTC	CATSDPVLLNIQYF
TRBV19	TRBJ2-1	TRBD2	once	TGTGCCAGTAGTCCCTCTTGGGGGACTAGCGGGAGTTCCACCTCCTACAATGAGCAGTTCTTC	CASSPSWGTSGSSTSYNEQFF
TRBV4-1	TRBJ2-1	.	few	TGCGCCAGCAGCCAAGACAGGCGTGCGGGTGGACCATACAATGAGCAGTTCTTC	CASSQDRRAGGPYNEQFF
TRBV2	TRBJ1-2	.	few	TGTGCCAGCAGTGAAGAGGAGATCAGGGGCTACACCTTC	CASSEEEIRGYTF
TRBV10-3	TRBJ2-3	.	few	TGTGCCATCAGTGAGTCGAAGCCGGTGTGGGTGGAACCAGGGACCTCTAGCACAGATACGCAGTATTTT	CAISESKPVWVEPGTSSTDTQYF
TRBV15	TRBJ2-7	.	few	TGTGCCACCAGCAGGAGGGGGCTAGATAGCGGGAACAACGAGCAGTACTTC	CATSRRGLDSGNNEQYF
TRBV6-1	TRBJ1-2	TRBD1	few	TGTGCCAGCACCCACGCCGGGACAGTCCTGGACGGCTACACCTTC	CASTHAGTVLDGYTF
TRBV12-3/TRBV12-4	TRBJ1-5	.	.	TGTGCCAGCAGCCCCTCAGGCTTTAGCAATCAGCCCCAGCATTTT	CASSPSGFSNQPQHF
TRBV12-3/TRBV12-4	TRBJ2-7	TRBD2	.	TGTGCCAGCACTGTGGGACTAGCGGGAGCCTACGAGCAGTACTTC	CASTVGLAGAYEQYF
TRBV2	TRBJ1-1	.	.	TGTGCCAGCAGGGGTTTTGAAGCTTTCTTT	CASRGFEAFF
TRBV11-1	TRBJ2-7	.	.	TGTGCCAGCAGCCCCGGGGAGGTCTGGGGACCGTCGAGCTCCTACGAGCAGTACTTC	CASSPGEVWGPSSSYEQYF
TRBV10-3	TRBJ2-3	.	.	TGTGCCATCGGGAGCACAGATACGCAGTATTTT	CAIGSTDTQYF
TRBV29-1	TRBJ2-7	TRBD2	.	TGCAGCACGGGTAACCCTAGCGGTTATTCCTACGAGCAGTACTTC	CSTGNPSGYSYEQYF
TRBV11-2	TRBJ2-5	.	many	TGTGCCAGCAGCTATGGGGTCCGAGAGACCCAGTACTTC	CASSYGVRETQYF
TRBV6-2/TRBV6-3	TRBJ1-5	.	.	.	CASSTSDGYQPQHF
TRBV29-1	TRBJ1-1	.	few	TGCAGCGTCTCCTTTGGGACTGAAGCTTTCTTT	CSVSFGTEAFF
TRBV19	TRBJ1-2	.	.	TGTGCCAGTAGGACCTCCGGGACACGGGGTGGCTACACCTTC	CASRTSGTRGGYTF
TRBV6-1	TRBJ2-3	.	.	TGTGCCAGCAGCCATGGCGACAGATACACAGATACGCAGTATTTT	CASSHGDRYTDTQYF
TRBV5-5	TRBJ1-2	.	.	TGTGCCAGCAGCGCTGGGACGGTAAACTATGGCTACACCTTC	CASSAGTVNYGYTF
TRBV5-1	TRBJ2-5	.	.	TGCGCCAGCAGGCCAGGAGAAGAGACCCAGTACTTC	CASRPGEETQYF
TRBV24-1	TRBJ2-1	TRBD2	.	TGTGCCACCAGTGCGTCTAGCGGGGGGGCCGTCGATGAGCAGTTCTTC	CATSASSGGAVDEQFF
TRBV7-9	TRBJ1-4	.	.	TGTGCCAGCAGCTTAGGACGGGTGTCCCTTAATGAAAAACTGTTTTTT	CASSLGRVSLNEKLFF
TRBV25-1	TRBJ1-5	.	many	TGTGCCAGCAGTGCCACAGGGAATCAGCCCCAGCATTTT	CASSATGNQPQHF
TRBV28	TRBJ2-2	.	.	TGTGCCAGCAGTACGGAGAACACCGGGGAGCTGTTTTTT	CASSTENTGELFF
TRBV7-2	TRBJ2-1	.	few	TGTGCCAGCAGCCCGCCGGCGGCCTACAATGAGCAGTTCTTC	CASSPPAAYNEQFF
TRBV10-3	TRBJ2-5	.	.	TGTGCCATCGGCCGGGGTGGAGGATACCAAGAGACCCAGTACTTC	CAIGRGGGYQETQYF
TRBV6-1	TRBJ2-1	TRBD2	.	TGTGCCAGCAGCCGACTAGCGGGGGCCACCAATGAGCAGTTCTTC	CASSRLAGATNEQFF
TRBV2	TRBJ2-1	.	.	TGTGCCAGCACCGTTACTAGGCATGAGCAGTTCTTC	CASTVTRHEQFF
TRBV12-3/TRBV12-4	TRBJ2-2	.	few	TGTGCCAGCAGTTTAATCCGGAACACCGGGGAGCTGTTTTTT	CASSLIRNTGELFF
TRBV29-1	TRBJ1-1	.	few	TGCAGCGTTGAGCGGGGGAGGAACACTGAAGCTTTCTTT	CSVERGRNTEAFF
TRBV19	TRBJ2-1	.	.	TGTGCCCGTAGTGTGGGAGGTTACAATGAGCAGTTCTTC	CARSVGGYNEQFF
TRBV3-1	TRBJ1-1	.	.	TGTGCCAGCAGCCAAGATCTCGGGGTGGGCGTCACTGAAGCTTTCTTT	CASSQDLGVGVTEAFF
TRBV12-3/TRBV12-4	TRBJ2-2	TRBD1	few	TGTGCCAGCAGGACAGGGGCTCTCACCGGGGAGCTGTTTTTT	CASRTGALTGELFF
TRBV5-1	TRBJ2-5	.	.	TGCGCCAGCAGCTCCTCGGGAACCGGGGAGACCCAGTACTTC	CASSSSGTGETQYF
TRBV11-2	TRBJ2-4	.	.	TGTGCCAGCAGCTTAGATCTCTACATTCAGTACTTC	CASSLDLYIQYF
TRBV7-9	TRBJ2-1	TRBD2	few	TGTGCCAGCAGCACTGGGACTAGCGGGAGTAATGAGCAGTTCTTC	CASSTGTSGSNEQFF
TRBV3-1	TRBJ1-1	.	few	TGTGCCAGCAGCCAGTTGGTGAACACTGAAGCTTTCTTT	CASSQLVNTEAFF
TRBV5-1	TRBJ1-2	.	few	TGCGCCAGCAGCTTGGACCGGGCGTATGCCTATGGCTACACCTTC	CASSLDRAYAYGYTF
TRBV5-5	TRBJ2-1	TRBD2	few	TGTGCCAGCAGCTTGGCGAGCGGGAGGGCCAATGAGCAGTTCTTC	CASSLASGRANEQFF
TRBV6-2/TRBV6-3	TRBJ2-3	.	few	TGTGCCAGCAAGAGAGACTCCGCAGATACGCAGTATTTT	CASKRDSADTQYF